The 26 T cell receptor beta chains below come from one sample, sequenced in a study of breast tumors, draining lymph nodes, adjacent tissues. TCRdb independently ran MiXCR on the multiplex PCR reads; one entry per CDR3 protein. The table shows 200,000 to 250,000 distinct CDR3 sequences, with less than 35% occurring only once. Axillary draining lymph nodes of breast cancer patients supplied the node samples. The source material was axillary lymph node tissue. These receptors originate from a female donor with breast cancer. Some clones in this sample may be carry-over from other donors' samples.

A few counts support this clonotype. This may arise from a read error, as a much more abundant clone is one base away. The rearrangement joins TRBV11-2 to TRBJ1-2; the D gene is possibly TRBD1 (6 bases). The germline CDR1 and CDR2 sequences are SGHAT and FQNNGV. The CDR3 length is 15 residues. With 1 base removed from V and 6 bases from J, the gap between germline ends came to 15 bases. CDR3 amino acids: CASSLAWTAGHGYTF. The CDR3 DNA sequence: TGTGCCAGCAGCTTAGCCTGGACAGCGGGCCATGGCTACACCTTC.

This clonotype was detected many times. This chain joins TRBV7-2 and TRBJ2-2, with 7 positions matching TRBD1. J lost 6 bases, V lost 3 bases, and 4 bases had no gene match. Looked up from germline, CDR1 is SGHTA and CDR2 is FQGNSA. This CDR3 is built from 14 residues. The DNA for the CDR3 is TGTGCCAGCAGCTTCGACAGGGAACCCGGGGAGCTGTTTTTT. This gives the protein CASSFDREPGELFF.

The chain is built from TRBV15 and TRBJ1-4; D ambiguous. Germline CDR1 is LNHNV and CDR2 is YYDKDF (reference sequence). The CDR3 loop spans 19 amino acids. V was clipped by 0 bases and J by 4 bases, with 21 bases between them. CDR3 region: CATSRDFSRRAGDNEKLFF. In DNA, the CDR3 is TGTGCCACCAGCAGAGATTTTAGCAGGAGGGCCGGAGATAATGAAAAACTGTTTTTT.

This clonotype was recorded at least ten times. The chain has TRBV10-3 and TRBJ2-3; 9 nucleotides align to TRBD2. Germline V CDR1 and CDR2: ENHRY, SYGVKD. Trimming at V came to 0 bases and at J to 2 bases, leaving 6 bases not matched to a gene. The CDR3 contains 17 residues. In DNA form, the CDR3 reads TGTGCCATCAGTGAGTCATACCAGCGGGGGGCCACAGATACGCAGTATTTT. Translated: CAISESYQRGATDTQYF.

This clonotype occurred many times. The chain carries TRBV2 and TRBJ1-6; a weak D match, TRBD1 (5 bases). V lost 6 bases, J lost 6 bases, and 15 bases lay in between. The CDR3 totals 15 residues. Germline V gene sequence: CDR1 SNHLY, CDR2 FYNNEI. The CDR3 sequence is CASRGVGRTNSPLHF. CDR3 DNA sequence: TGTGCCAGCAGAGGAGTGGGACGGACTAATTCACCCCTCCACTTT.

In its sample, this clonotype was seen many times. This chain joins TRBV6-6 and TRBJ1-2, with 12 positions matching TRBD1. Germline V gene data show CDR1 as MNHNY and CDR2 as SVGAGI (reference sequence). CDR3 size: 14 residues. J was trimmed by 8 bases and V by 5 bases; bases with no gene match: 6. The CDR3 DNA follows: TGTGCCAGCAGTCTTGGGACAGGGGGCGGGGGCTACACCTTC. Its translation is CASSLGTGGGGYTF.

A remark on this clonotype: This may stem from a read error, because a much larger clone lies one nucleotide away. V and J are TRBV20-1 and TRBJ2-7; D unresolved. The CDR3 length is 14 residues. Germline values: CDR1 DFQATT, CDR2 SNEGSKA (reference sequence). The CDR3 bases are TGCAGTGCTAGAGATCCGAGACTCTCCTCCGAGCAGTACTTC. This translates into CSARDPRLSSEQYF.

Regarding this clonotype: Its ends do not fully match the called genes, so a read error is possible. The V and J genes are TRBV29-1 and TRBJ2-3; 7 nucleotides align to TRBD2. This CDR3 contains 15 residues. Germline loops: CDR1 SQVTM, CDR2 ANQGSEA. DNA for the CDR3: TGCAGCGTTGTGTGGTCTAGCGGTCCCACAGATACGCAATATTTT. Its translation is CSVVWSSGPTDTQYF.

J is TRBJ2-3 and V is TRBV24-1; 12 bases agree with TRBD1. The junction had 9 bases not matched to a gene; V was cut back by 12 bases and J by 0 bases. The CDR3 is made up of 16 amino acids. The germline CDR1 and CDR2 sequences are KGHDR and SFDVKD. CDR3 DNA sequence: TGTGCCGCCGTCCGGGGACAGGGGGCTAGCACAGATACGCAGTATTTT. This codes for CAAVRGQGASTDTQYF.

The chain is built from TRBV6-1 and TRBJ2-1, with D perhaps being TRBD1 or TRBD2 (5 bases each). The V gene lost 5 bases and the J gene lost 6 bases, with 17 bases spanning the gap. CDR3 length: 15 amino acids. CDR1 MNHNS and CDR2 SASEGT come from the germline V gene. Written as DNA, the CDR3 is TGTGCCAGCAGTCCGGGGACCCTAAGGGGCAATGAGCAGTTCTTC. Protein sequence: CASSPGTLRGNEQFF.

Many counts were recorded for this clonotype. The gene calls are TRBV6-1 and TRBJ1-6; D is possibly TRBD1 (6 bases). V lost 8 bases and J 7 bases, leaving 24 bases between the germline ends. The CDR3 has 17 residues. Germline loops: CDR1 MNHNS, CDR2 SASEGT. The CDR3 DNA follows: TGTGCCAGCTCTGTTGTGGCGGGGAGGGGGTTCAATTCACCCCTCCACTTT. Translated: CASSVVAGRGFNSPLHF.

This clonotype has a handful of counts. This chain uses TRBV10-3 with TRBJ1-1; a possible D gene is TRBD1 (5 bases). This CDR3 comprises 13 residues. Germline CDR1 reads ENHRY; CDR2 reads SYGVKD. Between the trimmed V and J ends, which lost 8 bases and 4 bases, there was a span of 14 bases. The CDR3 sequence: CAIRPGTGTEAFF. Here the CDR3 DNA reads TGTGCCATCCGTCCCGGGACTGGCACTGAAGCTTTCTTT.

This clonotype occurred many times. As DNA, the CDR3 is TGCGCCAGCAGCTTGGCCTTGCGGGAAGGAACCTACGAGCAGTACTTC. It encodes CASSLALREGTYEQYF. This chain links TRBV5-1 with TRBJ2-7; TRBD2 might be the D (6 bases). This CDR3 is 16 amino acids long. Between the trimmed V and J ends, which lost 0 bases and 2 bases, there was a span of 15 bases. From germline, CDR1 is SGHRS and CDR2 YFSETQ.

Ten or more counts support this clonotype. This chain joins TRBV19 and TRBJ1-6; 11 bases match TRBD1. V trimming: 3 bases; J trimming: 9 bases; junction bases outside the gene matches: 1. The CDR3 has 14 residues. The germline V gene encodes CDR1 LNHDA and CDR2 SQIVND (reference sequence). The CDR3 DNA follows: TGTGCCAGTAGTATGGGACAGGGGGTTTCACCCCTCCACTTT. Protein product: CASSMGQGVSPLHF.

This clonotype was found many times. This sequence joins TRBV11-3 and TRBJ2-1; D gene uncertain. Between the trimmed V and J ends, which lost 1 base and 0 bases, there was a span of 13 bases. This CDR3 spans 17 amino acids. Germline V gene sequence: CDR1 SGHNT, CDR2 YENEEA. CDR3 DNA sequence: TGTGCCAGCAGCTTAGGTCCGGCATCGAACTCCTACAATGAGCAGTTCTTC. Its protein product is CASSLGPASNSYNEQFF.

The chain is built from TRBV7-2 and TRBJ1-6; perhaps TRBD1 as D (5 bases). The CDR3 runs to 14 residues. V lost 2 bases to trimming and J lost 12 bases, with 14 bases between them. Germline V gene sequence: CDR1 SGHTA, CDR2 FQGNSA. CDR3 amino acids: CASSLQSRGLPLHF. The CDR3 coding sequence is TGTGCCAGCAGCTTACAGTCGCGGGGGTTACCCCTCCACTTT.

This clonotype has a count of ten or more. The chain uses TRBV9 and TRBJ2-2; the match to TRBD2 covers 8 bases. With V trimmed by 4 bases and J by 4 bases, 9 bases remained unmatched. CDR1 and CDR2 (germline): SGDLS, YYNGEE. This CDR3 comprises 16 residues. CDR3 DNA sequence: TGTGCCAGCAGCCCCCAGGCTGGGACTAGCACCGGGGAGCTGTTTTTT. It specifies CASSPQAGTSTGELFF.

This chain joins TRBV19 and TRBJ2-4; 9 bases are shared with TRBD1. The end of the DNA fits TRBJ2-7 better, so the J call may be wrong. The germline CDR1 and CDR2 sequences are LNHDA and SQIVND (reference sequence). The CDR3 runs to 14 residues. The CDR3 protein is CASSGRDRAYEQYF. DNA of the CDR3: TGTGCCAGTAGTGGACGGGACAGGGCCTACGAGCAGTACTTC.

This clonotype was recorded at least ten times. The gene calls are TRBV5-1 and TRBJ2-3; D remains unclear. Per germline, CDR1 SGHRS and CDR2 YFSETQ. V was shortened by 0 bases and J by 6 bases, with 8 bases between the two germline ends. The CDR3 has 13 amino acids. CDR3 nucleotide sequence: TGCGCCAGCAGCTTGGGAGACCTGGATACGCAGTATTTT. Amino acids: CASSLGDLDTQYF. Full variable domain (remainder filled in from reference TRBV5-1 and TRBJ2-3): KAGVTQTPRYLIKTRGQQVTLSCSPISGHRSVSWYQQTPGQGLQFLFEYFSETQRNKGNFPGRFSGRQFSNSRSEMNVSTLELGDSALYLCASSLGDLDTQYFGPGTRLTVL.

For this clonotype: A much larger clonotype is one base distant, so this may be a read error. The rearrangement uses TRBV6-6 and TRBJ1-5; no definite D call. Trimming took 5 bases from V and 2 from J, leaving 7 bases between them. The CDR3 length is 13 residues. Germline CDR1 and CDR2: MNHNY and SVGAGI (reference sequence). The CDR3 sequence: CASSHDGNQPQHF. The CDR3 nucleotides are TGTGCCAGCAGTCACGACGGCAATCAGCCCCAGCATTTT.

The chain employs TRBV7-3 and TRBJ2-2, with TRBD2 identical over 9 bases. The ends lost 3 bases at V and 6 bases at J; junction bases unmatched: 23. The CDR3 is made up of 21 amino acids. CDR1 and CDR2 (germline): SGHTA, FQGTGA. The CDR3 DNA is TGTGCCAGCAGCTTTACAGGTGTCAGGGGCACCCGGGGACTAGCAGCCGGGGAGCTGTTTTTT. Amino acid sequence: CASSFTGVRGTRGLAAGELFF.

This clonotype was counted at least ten times. The chain uses TRBV30 and TRBJ2-1; tentative D call: TRBD2 (5 bases). V was shortened by 1 base and J by 4 bases, with 11 bases between the two germline ends. Germline V CDR1 and CDR2: GTSNPN, SVGIG (reference sequence). The CDR3 runs to 14 residues. The CDR3 DNA reads TGTGCCTGGAGTGAAGGCGGGTCATACAATGAGCAGTTCTTC. Protein: CAWSEGGSYNEQFF. Based on the CDR3 plus reference TRBV30 and TRBJ2-1, the full variable domain is SQTIHQWPATLVQPVGSPLSLECTVEGTSNPNLYWYRQAAGRGLQLLFYSVGIGQISSEVPQNLSASRPQDRQFILSSKKLLLSDSGFYLCAWSEGGSYNEQFFGPGTRLTVL.

This clonotype was picked up many times. The chain has TRBV4-2 and TRBJ1-3, with D maybe TRBD1 (6 bases). CDR1 LGHNA and CDR2 YNFKEQ come from the germline V gene. The CDR3 contains 17 residues. Deletions cut 0 bases from V and 0 bases from J, with 12 bases between. In nucleotides, the CDR3 is TGTGCCAGCAGCCAAGACGGGACACTACTCTCTGGAAACACCATATATTTT. Its translation is CASSQDGTLLSGNTIYF.

The V call is TRBV2, the J call TRBJ1-1; TRBD1 matches 9 bases. This CDR3 is 13 amino acids long. The trim removed 5 bases at V and 4 bases at J, leaving 2 bases unmatched. Per germline, CDR1 SNHLY and CDR2 FYNNEI. The CDR3, as DNA: TGTGCCAGCAGTTCGGACAGGGGCACTGAAGCTTTCTTT. It codes for CASSSDRGTEAFF.

By share of the sample, this clonotype is medium-sized. The chain employs TRBV24-1 and TRBJ2-3; D gene unclear. This CDR3 spans 12 amino acids. Germline CDR1 KGHDR, CDR2 SFDVKD. Deletions cut 2 bases from V and 2 bases from J, with 1 base between. The CDR3 DNA reads as TGTGCCACCAGTGATTCCACAGATACGCAGTATTTT. This sequence encodes CATSDSTDTQYF.

The chain joins TRBV9 to TRBJ2-7, with D tentatively TRBD2 (5 bases). V was pared by 4 bases and J by 7 bases, with 15 bases between. Germline values: CDR1 SGDLS, CDR2 YYNGEE. CDR3 size: 13 residues. CDR3: CASSLGDYNEQYF. In nucleotides, the CDR3 is TGTGCCAGCAGCTTAGGAGACTACAATGAGCAGTACTTC.